The 27 T cell receptor beta chains in this list originate from one sample, sequenced in a study of blood T cell repertoires in COVID-19. This table comes from immunoSEQ multiplex PCR, and its TCRdb copy is limited to in-frame clones, with some not included. The data contain some 33,000 clones, about 88% of them singletons. Sequences were obtained from peripheral blood. These receptor sequences come from a human donor in a cohort sampled during active COVID-19.

This chain joins TRBV28 and TRBJ1-1, with D maybe TRBD1 (5 bases). The V and J ends lost 5 bases and 5 bases respectively, with 21 bases between them. Germline loops: CDR1 MDHEN, CDR2 SYDVKM. This CDR3 is 16 amino acids long. The DNA of the CDR3 is TGTGCCAGCAGTCCCCTTTTAGGGCAGGGTAGGACTGAAGCTTTCTTT. Protein: CASSPLLGQGRTEAFF.

J is TRBJ1-4 and V is TRBV28; the match to TRBD1 covers 7 bases. This CDR3 has 16 amino acids. V dropped 5 bases and J dropped 0; count of bases not matched to a gene: 6. Germline V gene data show CDR1 as MDHEN and CDR2 as SYDVKM. The CDR3 DNA reads as TGTGCCAGCAGTCCACTAGACAGGGCAACTAATGAAAAACTGTTTTTT. It translates to CASSPLDRATNEKLFF. The full variable domain, completed using reference TRBV28 and TRBJ1-4, is DVKVTQSSRYLVKRTGEKVFLECVQDMDHENMFWYRQDPGLGLRLIYFSYDVKMKEKGDIPEGYSVSREKKERFSLILESASTNQTSMYLCASSPLDRATNEKLFFGSGTQLSVL.

The rearrangement links TRBV5-1 to TRBJ2-5; a weak D match, TRBD2 (6 bases). V dropped 6 bases and J dropped 1 base, with 19 bases sitting between them. Germline CDR1 reads SGHRS; CDR2 reads YFSETQ. The CDR3 totals 16 residues. CDR3 sequence: CASTPGRASAQETQYF. CDR3 coding DNA: TGCGCCAGCACACCTGGAAGGGCTAGCGCCCAAGAGACCCAGTACTTC.

This clone was detected only a few times. The chain carries TRBV4-1 and TRBJ1-5, with D possibly matching TRBD1 (5 bases). Germline CDR1 is MGHRA and CDR2 is YSYEKL. Trimming cost V 0 bases and J 2 bases, with 8 bases left between them. The CDR3 is made up of 15 amino acids. The CDR3, as DNA: TGCGCCAGCAGCCAAGAACCGGGGGGCAATCAGCCCCAGCATTTT. This encodes CASSQEPGGNQPQHF.

This clone was seen once. This chain links TRBV4-1 with TRBJ1-2, with 10 bases lining up with TRBD1. CDR3 size: 14 residues. Looked up from germline, CDR1 is MGHRA and CDR2 is YSYEKL. The ends lost 5 bases at V and 4 bases at J; junction bases unmatched: 4. CDR3 nucleotide sequence: TGCGCCAGCAGCGAGGGACAGGGGAGCTATGGCTACACCTTC. As protein: CASSEGQGSYGYTF.

The V and J genes are TRBV29-1 and TRBJ2-1; D gene unclear. Germline CDR1 and CDR2: SQVTM and ANQGSEA. The CDR3 consists of 12 residues. Trimming took off 3 bases at V and 7 bases at J, with 10 bases between the two ends. CDR3 bases: TGCAGCGTTGAGGGCCGCCTGAATGAGCAGTTCTTC. Translation: CSVEGRLNEQFF.

J is TRBJ2-7 and V is TRBV2; D may be TRBD1 (6 bases). The CDR3 contains 13 residues. CDR1 is SNHLY, CDR2 FYNNEI, per germline. Trimming took off 6 bases at V and 2 bases at J, with 11 bases between the two ends. CDR3 sequence: CASSSGTPYEQYF. The CDR3 DNA sequence: TGTGCCAGCAGCTCCGGGACACCCTACGAGCAGTACTTC.

This sequence joins TRBV27 and TRBJ2-1, with 7 bases identical to TRBD2. Germline trimming cut 5 bases from V and 0 bases from J; bases unmatched to any gene: 4. Germline CDR1 is MNHEY and CDR2 is SMNVEV (reference sequence). This CDR3 has 15 residues. CDR3 bases: TGTGCCAGCAGTGCGACTAGCCCCTCCTACAATGAGCAGTTCTTC. Protein: CASSATSPSYNEQFF.

This sequence joins TRBV7-6 and TRBJ1-6, with a possible D match to TRBD1 (6 bases). Trimming shortened V by 5 bases and J by 1 base, and 18 bases separated the two germline ends. The CDR3 covers 18 residues. In germline, CDR1 is SGHVS, CDR2 FNYEAQ. Written as DNA, the CDR3 is TGTGCCAGCAGCCGCCGTGGACAGACTCAATCCTATAATTCACCCCTCCACTTT. This codes for CASSRRGQTQSYNSPLHF.

The chain couples TRBV7-6 to TRBJ2-3; 11 bases are a match to TRBD2. Losses at the gene ends were 1 base for V and 5 bases for J; bases not matched to a gene: 2. Germline-derived CDR1 and CDR2 are SGHVS and FNYEAQ. The CDR3 sequence is 15 residues long. Here the CDR3 reads CASSLEGTSGDTQYF. Written as DNA, the CDR3 is TGTGCCAGCAGCTTAGAAGGGACTAGCGGAGATACGCAGTATTTT. The full variable domain, in which reference TRBV7-6 and TRBJ2-3 provide the parts outside the CDR3, is GAGVSQSPRYKVTKRGQDVALRCDPISGHVSLYWYRQALGQGPEFLTYFNYEAQQDKSGLPNDRFSAERPEGSISTLTIQRTEQRDSAMYRCASSLEGTSGDTQYFGPGTRLTVL.

The chain recombines TRBV3-1 (or the pseudogene TRBV3-2) with TRBJ2-7, with D perhaps TRBD1 (8 bases). Trimming stripped 2 bases from V and 6 bases from J, with 17 bases between. Germline CDR1 reads LGHDT; CDR2 reads YNNKEL (reference sequence). This CDR3 has 15 amino acids. CDR3 bases: TGTGCCAGCAGCCAAAACCCGACAGGGGAGGGCGAGCAGTACTTC. It is translated as CASSQNPTGEGEQYF.

The CDR3 region is CASSYGTSGANEQFF. DNA of the CDR3: TGTGCCAGCAGTTACGGGACTAGCGGAGCTAATGAGCAGTTCTTC. The chain uses TRBV6-5 and TRBJ2-1; 11 nucleotides align to TRBD2. The CDR3 covers 15 residues. The germline CDR1 and CDR2 sequences are MNHEY and SVGAGI. V was clipped by 2 bases and J by 7 bases; unmatched bases: 4.

This clone showed up just a few times. This rearrangement joins TRBV9 to TRBJ2-1, with 9 bases that match TRBD2. Germline assignment: CDR1 SGDLS and CDR2 YYNGEE. Trimming at V came to 0 bases and at J to 9 bases, leaving 7 bases not matched to a gene. CDR3 length: 15 residues. In DNA form, the CDR3 reads TGTGCCAGCAGCGTAGTGGCGGGGGGGCGGTTTGAGCAGTTCTTC. This encodes CASSVVAGGRFEQFF.

The chain links TRBV2 to TRBJ1-2; D is perhaps TRBD1 (6 bases). The CDR3 is 13 residues long. V was cut by 7 bases and J by 7 bases, with 16 bases left in between. In germline, CDR1 is SNHLY, CDR2 FYNNEI. The CDR3 region has the DNA TGTGCCAGCACCAGCCAGGGGTTTGCTGGCTACACCTTC. It translates to CASTSQGFAGYTF.

The rearrangement links TRBV2 to TRBJ1-1, with a tentative D call TRBD1 (6 bases). The length of the CDR3 is 12 residues. V lost 7 bases and J 5 bases, leaving 11 bases between the germline ends. Germline values: CDR1 SNHLY, CDR2 FYNNEI. CDR3 in amino acids: CASIGGGTEAFF. The CDR3 coding sequence is TGTGCCAGCATTGGGGGCGGAACTGAAGCTTTCTTT.

The rearrangement uses TRBV4-2 and TRBJ2-7; D might be TRBD2 (6 bases). The V and J ends lost 3 bases and 5 bases respectively, with 8 bases between them. The CDR3 is 12 residues long. The germline V gene has CDR1 LGHNA and CDR2 YNFKEQ. The CDR3 nucleotides read TGTGCCAGCAGCCAGGGACTGGACGAGCAGTACTTC. It codes for CASSQGLDEQYF.

The chain recombines TRBV27 with TRBJ2-1; D is possibly TRBD2 (5 bases). Trimming took 6 bases from V and 6 from J, leaving 6 bases between them. Germline V gives CDR1 MNHEY, CDR2 SMNVEV (reference sequence). This CDR3 spans 11 amino acids. CDR3 loop: CASSRGNEQFF. Written as DNA, the CDR3 is TGTGCCAGCAGCCGGGGCAATGAGCAGTTCTTC.

The chain joins TRBV28 to TRBJ1-6; 10 bases agree with TRBD1. Germline V gives CDR1 MDHEN, CDR2 SYDVKM. J lost 6 bases, V lost 5 bases, and 7 bases had no gene match. This CDR3 contains 16 residues. CDR3 amino acids: CASSASDRGLNSPLHF. The CDR3 DNA reads as TGTGCCAGCAGTGCAAGCGACAGGGGGCTTAATTCACCCCTCCACTTT.

The chain employs TRBV7-3 and TRBJ2-5; a possible D gene is TRBD2 (5 bases). Germline CDR1 and CDR2: SGHTA and FQGTGA. The CDR3 is 13 amino acids. V was pared by 5 bases and J by 4 bases, with 11 bases between. The CDR3 sequence is CASSRGSGETQYF. The DNA for the CDR3 is TGTGCCAGCAGCCGAGGGAGCGGAGAGACCCAGTACTTC.

The chain recombines TRBV11-3 with TRBJ2-5, with a weak D call TRBD1 (7 bases). The V end was cut by 7 bases, the J end by 3 bases, with 21 bases between. The CDR3 spans 16 residues. Looked up from germline, CDR1 is SGHNT and CDR2 is YENEEA. CDR3 coding DNA: TGTGCCAGCACCCCCCTGGCGCAGGGGGAGGAAGAGACCCAGTACTTC. Translated: CASTPLAQGEEETQYF.

The V and J genes are TRBV7-9 and TRBJ2-1; no firm D call. Trimming stripped 3 bases from V and 4 bases from J, with 13 bases between. CDR3 length: 15 amino acids. Germline V lookup: CDR1 SEHNR, CDR2 FQNEAQ (reference sequence). The CDR3 bases are TGTGCCAGCAGCTTCGGGTCCACCTTATACAATGAGCAGTTCTTC. This translates into CASSFGSTLYNEQFF.

The J gene is TRBJ1-6, the V gene TRBV18, with 7 bases lining up with TRBD1. V shed 5 bases and J 2 bases; nucleotides not matched to a gene: 9. Germline V CDR1 and CDR2: KGHSH, LQKENI. The CDR3 consists of 17 residues. DNA for the CDR3: TGTGCCAGCTCATCAACAACAGGGGCCACCTATAATTCACCCCTCCACTTT. This sequence encodes CASSSTTGATYNSPLHF.

The chain carries TRBV4-1 and TRBJ2-2; D is undetermined. Between the trimmed V and J ends, which lost 1 base and 6 bases, there was a span of 9 bases. CDR1 is MGHRA, CDR2 YSYEKL, per germline. This CDR3 has 14 amino acids. The CDR3 coding sequence is TGCGCCAGCAGCCAAGCGTCGTCTCCCGGGGAGCTGTTTTTT. Translation: CASSQASSPGELFF.

The J gene is TRBJ1-2, the V gene TRBV19; TRBD1 is a possible D gene (6 bases). V was pared by 1 base and J by 4 bases, with 10 bases between. The length of the CDR3 is 14 residues. Germline V lookup: CDR1 LNHDA, CDR2 SQIVND (reference sequence). The DNA of the CDR3 is TGTGCCAGTAGTATAGCCCGGACAGCCTATGGCTACACCTTC. Its translation: CASSIARTAYGYTF.

CDR3 nucleotides: TGTGCCAGCTCACCTCAGGCGCCGGGACTAGCAAACACCGGGGAGCTGTTTTTT. Translation: CASSPQAPGLANTGELFF. The chain uses TRBV18 and TRBJ2-2, with 9 nucleotides matching TRBD2. Germline CDR1 is KGHSH and CDR2 is LQKENI. The length of the CDR3 is 18 residues. V dropped 3 bases and J dropped 2; count of bases not matched to a gene: 10.

The J gene is TRBJ2-7, the V gene TRBV9; 11 positions match TRBD1. V lost 0 bases, J lost 3 bases, and 2 bases stayed unmatched. This CDR3 comprises 15 residues. CDR1 is SGDLS and CDR2 is YYNGEE in the germline V gene. Here the CDR3 reads CASSVGGTGGYEQYF. Here the CDR3 DNA reads TGTGCCAGCAGCGTAGGCGGGACAGGGGGCTACGAGCAGTACTTC.

This clone was counted between two and nine times. The rearrangement links TRBV27 to TRBJ1-2; D ambiguous. Germline V lookup: CDR1 MNHEY, CDR2 SMNVEV (reference sequence). Trimming removed 5 bases at V and 8 bases at J, with 15 bases between. This CDR3 contains 13 residues. This CDR3 is CASSPMLAWGYTF. CDR3 DNA sequence: TGTGCCAGCAGTCCCATGCTAGCTTGGGGCTACACCTTC.